This T cell receptor (beta chain) comes out of a study of cytomegalovirus exposure and HLA in healthy donors. Germline CDR1 MNHEY, CDR2 SVGAGI. V lost 6 bases, J lost 1 base, and 14 bases lay in between. The CDR3 has 15 residues. The primer mix had 60 Vbeta and 13 Jbeta primers. Using immunoSEQ multiplex PCR, the repertoire was profiled, and TCRdb retains in-frame clones only, with some absent. The table has some 130,000 clones, 70% to 85% seen once. This clonotype originated in a middle-aged man in good health and CMV-seropositive. V and J are TRBV6-5 and TRBJ2-3, with D perhaps matching TRBD2 (6 bases). Input material: PBMCs. CDR3 nucleotide sequence: TGTGCCAGCAGAGGGTTGGGGGAGGGCACAGATACGCAGTATTTT. Amino acids: CASRGLGEGTDTQYF.